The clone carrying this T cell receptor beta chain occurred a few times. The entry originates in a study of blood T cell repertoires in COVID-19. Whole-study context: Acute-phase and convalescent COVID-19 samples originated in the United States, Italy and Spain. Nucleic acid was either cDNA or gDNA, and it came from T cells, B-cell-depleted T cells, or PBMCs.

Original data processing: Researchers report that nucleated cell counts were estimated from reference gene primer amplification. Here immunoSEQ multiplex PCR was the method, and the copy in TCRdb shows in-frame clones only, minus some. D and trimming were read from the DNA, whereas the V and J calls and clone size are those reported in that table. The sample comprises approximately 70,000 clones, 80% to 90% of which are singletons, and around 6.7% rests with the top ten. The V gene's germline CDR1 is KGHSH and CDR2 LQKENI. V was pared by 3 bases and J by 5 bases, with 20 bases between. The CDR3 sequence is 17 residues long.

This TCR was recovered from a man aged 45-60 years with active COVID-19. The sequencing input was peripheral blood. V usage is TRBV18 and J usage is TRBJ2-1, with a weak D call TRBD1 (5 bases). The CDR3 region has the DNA TGTGCCAGCTCACCGGTTTTGAACATGAACAGGAACAATGAGCAGTTCTTC. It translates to CASSPVLNMNRNNEQFF.